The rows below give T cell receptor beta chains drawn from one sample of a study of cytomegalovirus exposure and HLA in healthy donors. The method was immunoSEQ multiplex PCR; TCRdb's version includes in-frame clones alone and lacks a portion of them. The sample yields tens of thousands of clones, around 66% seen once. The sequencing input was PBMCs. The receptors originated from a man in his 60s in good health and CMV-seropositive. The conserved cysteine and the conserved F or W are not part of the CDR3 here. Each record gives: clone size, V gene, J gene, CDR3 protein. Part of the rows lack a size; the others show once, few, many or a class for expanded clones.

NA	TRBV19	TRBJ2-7	ASSTGTGGPYEQY
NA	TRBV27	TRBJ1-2	ASGGRGGYT
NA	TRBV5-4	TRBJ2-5	ASSSSVAGGPEETQY
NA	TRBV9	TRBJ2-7	ASSPREAPTYEQY
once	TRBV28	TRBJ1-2	ASRRNRVNSFYGYT
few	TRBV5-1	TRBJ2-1	ASSLDPYSGSSYNEQF
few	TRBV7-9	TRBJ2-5	ASSSTGTAETQY
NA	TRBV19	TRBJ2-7	ASSITQGYEQY
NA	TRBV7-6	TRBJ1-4	AGGRAIVNEKLF
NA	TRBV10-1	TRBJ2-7	ASSESTPLGQY
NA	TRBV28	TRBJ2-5	ASSSPRGRGTETQY
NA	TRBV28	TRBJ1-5	ASSLGRGGALNQPQH
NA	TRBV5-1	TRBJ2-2	ASSLFRQGSTGELF
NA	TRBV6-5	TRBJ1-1	ASSYFRGQSTEAF
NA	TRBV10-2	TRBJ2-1	ASSEPGGSSTHYNEQF
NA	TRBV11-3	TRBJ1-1	ASSLNAGGNTEAF
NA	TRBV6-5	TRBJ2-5	ASSYSEPPRWETQY
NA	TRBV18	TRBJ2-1	ASSPPGLAGGNEQF
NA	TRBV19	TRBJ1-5	ASKETGGSQPQH
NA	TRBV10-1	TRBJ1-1	ASSDQASEAF
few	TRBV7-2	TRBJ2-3	ARGARTGEGNTQY